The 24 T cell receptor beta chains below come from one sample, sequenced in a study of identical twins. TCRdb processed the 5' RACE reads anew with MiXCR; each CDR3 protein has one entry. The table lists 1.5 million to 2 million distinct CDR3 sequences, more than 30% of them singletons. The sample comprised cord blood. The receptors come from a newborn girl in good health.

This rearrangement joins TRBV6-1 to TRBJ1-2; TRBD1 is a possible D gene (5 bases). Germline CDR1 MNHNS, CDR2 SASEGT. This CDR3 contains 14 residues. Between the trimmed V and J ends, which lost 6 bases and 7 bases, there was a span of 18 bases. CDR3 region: CASSLGTETFGYTF. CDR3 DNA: TGTGCCAGCAGCCTTGGGACGGAGACGTTTGGCTACACCTTC.

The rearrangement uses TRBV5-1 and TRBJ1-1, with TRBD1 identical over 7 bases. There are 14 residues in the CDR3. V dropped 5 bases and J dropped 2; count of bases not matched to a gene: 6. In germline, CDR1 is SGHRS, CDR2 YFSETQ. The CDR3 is CASRGRGPNTEAFF. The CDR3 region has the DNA TGCGCCAGCAGGGGGAGGGGGCCAAACACTGAAGCTTTCTTT.

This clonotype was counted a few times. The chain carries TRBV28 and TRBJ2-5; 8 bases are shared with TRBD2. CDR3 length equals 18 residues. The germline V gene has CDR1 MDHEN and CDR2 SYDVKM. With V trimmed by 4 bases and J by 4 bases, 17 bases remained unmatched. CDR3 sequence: CASSYRLNRRLARETQYF. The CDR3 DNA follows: TGTGCCAGCAGTTACAGACTTAACCGGAGACTAGCGAGAGAGACCCAGTACTTC.

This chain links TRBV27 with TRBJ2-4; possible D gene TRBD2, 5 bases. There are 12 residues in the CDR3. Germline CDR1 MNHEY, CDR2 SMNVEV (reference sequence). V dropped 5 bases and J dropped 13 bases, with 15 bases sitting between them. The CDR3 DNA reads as TGTGCCAGCAGTCCAGGACTCGCGAGGCAGTACTTC. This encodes CASSPGLARQYF.

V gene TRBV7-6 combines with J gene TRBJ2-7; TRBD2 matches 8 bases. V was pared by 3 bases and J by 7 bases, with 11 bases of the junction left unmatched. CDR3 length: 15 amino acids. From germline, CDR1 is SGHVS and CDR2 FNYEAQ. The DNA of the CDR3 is TGTGCCAGCAGCTTCGGGACTAGAGGTTTAGGTGAGCAGTACTTC. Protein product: CASSFGTRGLGEQYF.

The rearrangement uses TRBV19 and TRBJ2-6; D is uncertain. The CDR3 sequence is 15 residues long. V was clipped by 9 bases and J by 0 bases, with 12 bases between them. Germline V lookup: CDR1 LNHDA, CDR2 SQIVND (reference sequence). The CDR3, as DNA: TGTGCCAGCCTTCGAGCCGGCTCTGGGGCCAACGTCCTGACTTTC. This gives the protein CASLRAGSGANVLTF. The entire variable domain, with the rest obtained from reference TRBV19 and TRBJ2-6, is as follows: DGGITQSPKYLFRKEGQNVTLSCEQNLNHDAMYWYRQDPGQGLRLIYYSQIVNDFQKGDIAEGYSVSREKKESFPLTVTSAQKNPTAFYLCASLRAGSGANVLTFGAGSRLTVL.

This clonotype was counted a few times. CDR3 region: CASSLAGTSPETQYF. The CDR3 DNA reads as TGCGCCAGCAGCTTGGCGGGGACTAGCCCGGAGACCCAGTACTTC. The rearrangement uses TRBV5-1 and TRBJ2-5; TRBD2 matches at 9 bases. The junction had 5 bases not matched to a gene; V was cut back by 0 bases and J by 5 bases. The CDR3 is 15 amino acids. Germline-derived CDR1 and CDR2 are SGHRS and YFSETQ.

Here the CDR3 DNA reads TGTGCCATCAGTGGGGGGCCGAATGAAAAACTGTTTTTT. It is translated as CAISGGPNEKLFF. The chain links TRBV10-3 to TRBJ1-4, with D possibly being TRBD1 (6 bases). With 4 bases removed from V and 5 bases from J, the gap between germline ends came to 8 bases. This CDR3 contains 13 residues. Germline V gives CDR1 ENHRY, CDR2 SYGVKD.

The CDR3 sequence is CASSRPRQGFGSYNEQYF. Written as DNA, the CDR3 is TGTGCCAGCAGCCGCCCTCGGCAGGGTTTTGGCTCATACAATGAGCAGTACTTC. The rearrangement links TRBV12-3 or TRBV12-4 to TRBJ2-1; tentatively, D is TRBD1 (5 bases). TRBJ2-7 explains the end of the DNA better; the J call may be wrong. The CDR3 length is 18 residues.

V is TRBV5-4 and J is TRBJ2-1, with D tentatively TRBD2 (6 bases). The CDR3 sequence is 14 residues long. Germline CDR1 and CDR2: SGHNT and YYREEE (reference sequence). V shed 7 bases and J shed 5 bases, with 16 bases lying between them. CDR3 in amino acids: CASRDGTGNNEQFF. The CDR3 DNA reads TGTGCCAGCCGAGATGGGACTGGGAACAATGAGCAGTTCTTC.

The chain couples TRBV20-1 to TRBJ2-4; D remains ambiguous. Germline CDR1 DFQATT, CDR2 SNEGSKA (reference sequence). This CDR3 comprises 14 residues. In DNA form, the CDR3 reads TGCAGCGCGAAGATGGGTATAGCCAAAAACATTCAGTACTTC. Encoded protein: CSAKMGIAKNIQYF.

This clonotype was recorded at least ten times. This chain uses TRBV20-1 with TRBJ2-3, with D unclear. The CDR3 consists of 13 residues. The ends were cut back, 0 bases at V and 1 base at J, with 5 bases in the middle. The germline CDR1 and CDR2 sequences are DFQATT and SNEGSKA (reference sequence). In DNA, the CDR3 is TGCAGTGCTAGAGATGTGGGCACAGATACGCAGTATTTT. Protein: CSARDVGTDTQYF.

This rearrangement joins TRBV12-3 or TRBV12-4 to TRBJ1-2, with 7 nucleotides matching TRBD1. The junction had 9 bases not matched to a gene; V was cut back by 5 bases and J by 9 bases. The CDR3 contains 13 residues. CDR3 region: CASSPRGGLRYTF. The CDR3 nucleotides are TGTGCCAGCAGTCCCAGGGGGGGGCTGCGCTACACCTTC.

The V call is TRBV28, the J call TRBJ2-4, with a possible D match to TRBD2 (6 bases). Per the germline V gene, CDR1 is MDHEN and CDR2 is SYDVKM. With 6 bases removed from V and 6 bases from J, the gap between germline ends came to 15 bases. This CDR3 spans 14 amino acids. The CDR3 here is CASSNAGGTNIQYF. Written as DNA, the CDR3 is TGTGCCAGCAGCAACGCTGGGGGGACAAACATTCAGTACTTC.

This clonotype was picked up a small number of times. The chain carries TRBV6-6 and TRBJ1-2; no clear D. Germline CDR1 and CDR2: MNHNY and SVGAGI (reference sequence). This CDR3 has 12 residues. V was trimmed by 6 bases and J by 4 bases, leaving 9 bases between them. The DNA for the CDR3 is TGTGCCAGCAGACCCCCTGGCTATGGCTACACCTTC. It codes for CASRPPGYGYTF.

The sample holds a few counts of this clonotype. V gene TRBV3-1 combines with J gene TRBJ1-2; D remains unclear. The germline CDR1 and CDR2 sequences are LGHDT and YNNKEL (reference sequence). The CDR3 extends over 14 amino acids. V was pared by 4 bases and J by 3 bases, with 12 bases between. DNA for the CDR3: TGTGCCAGCAGCCCGGGGAGTCTTTACTATGGCTACACCTTC. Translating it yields CASSPGSLYYGYTF.

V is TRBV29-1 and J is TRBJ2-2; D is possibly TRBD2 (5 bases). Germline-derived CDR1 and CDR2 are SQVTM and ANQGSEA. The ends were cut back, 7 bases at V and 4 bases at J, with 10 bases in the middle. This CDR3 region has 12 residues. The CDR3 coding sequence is TGCAGCGGAGGGCCCGGCACCGGGGAGCTGTTTTTT. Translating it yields CSGGPGTGELFF.

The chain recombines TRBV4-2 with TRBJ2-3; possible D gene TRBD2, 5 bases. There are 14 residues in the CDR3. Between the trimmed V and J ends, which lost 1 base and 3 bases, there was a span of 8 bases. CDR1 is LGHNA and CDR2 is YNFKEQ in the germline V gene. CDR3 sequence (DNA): TGTGCCAGCAGCCAAGGAGCGGATACAGATACGCAGTATTTT. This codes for CASSQGADTDTQYF.

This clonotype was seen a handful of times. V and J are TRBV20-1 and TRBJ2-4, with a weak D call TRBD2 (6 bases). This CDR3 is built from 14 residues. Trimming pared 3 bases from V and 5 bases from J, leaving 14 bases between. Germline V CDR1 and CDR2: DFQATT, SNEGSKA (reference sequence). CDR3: CSASLGGDQNIQYF. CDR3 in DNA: TGCAGTGCTAGTCTTGGCGGGGACCAAAACATTCAGTACTTC.

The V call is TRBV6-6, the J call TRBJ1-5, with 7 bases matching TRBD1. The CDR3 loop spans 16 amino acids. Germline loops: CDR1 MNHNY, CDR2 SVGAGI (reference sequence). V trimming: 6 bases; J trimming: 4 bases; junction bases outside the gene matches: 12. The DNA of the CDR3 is TGTGCCAGCAGCCGACGGACAGGCAAGGGTAATCAGCCCCAGCATTTT. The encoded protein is CASSRRTGKGNQPQHF.

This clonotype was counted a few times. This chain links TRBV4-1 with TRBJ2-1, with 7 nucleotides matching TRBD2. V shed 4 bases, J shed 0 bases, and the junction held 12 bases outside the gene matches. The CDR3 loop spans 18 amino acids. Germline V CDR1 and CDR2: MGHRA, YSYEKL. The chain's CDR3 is CASSPLKSGASSYNEQFF. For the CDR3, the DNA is TGCGCCAGCAGCCCCCTGAAAAGCGGGGCAAGCTCCTACAATGAGCAGTTCTTC.

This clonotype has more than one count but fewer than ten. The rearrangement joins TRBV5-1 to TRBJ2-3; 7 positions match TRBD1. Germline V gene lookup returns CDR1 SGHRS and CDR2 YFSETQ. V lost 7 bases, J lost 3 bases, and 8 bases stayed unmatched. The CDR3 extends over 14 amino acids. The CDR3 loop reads CASFTGARTDTQYF. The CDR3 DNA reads TGCGCCAGCTTCACAGGGGCGCGGACAGATACGCAGTATTTT.

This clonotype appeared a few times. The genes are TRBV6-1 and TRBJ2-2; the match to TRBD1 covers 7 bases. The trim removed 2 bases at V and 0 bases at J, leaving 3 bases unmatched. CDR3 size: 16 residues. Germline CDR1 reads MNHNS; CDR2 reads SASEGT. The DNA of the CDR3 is TGTGCCAGCAGTGAAAGACAGGGTTCGAACACCGGGGAGCTGTTTTTT. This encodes CASSERQGSNTGELFF.

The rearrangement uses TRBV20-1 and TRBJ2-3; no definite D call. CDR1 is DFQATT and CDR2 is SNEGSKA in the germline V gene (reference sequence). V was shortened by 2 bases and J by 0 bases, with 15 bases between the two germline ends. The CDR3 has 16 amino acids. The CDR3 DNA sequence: TGCAGTGCTAGACCCGTCAGCTTACCTAGCACAGATACGCAGTATTTT. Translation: CSARPVSLPSTDTQYF.